The next 12 T cell receptor beta chains were all read from a single sample in a study of blood T cell repertoires in COVID-19. Some clones are missing from TCRdb's copy, which holds only in-frame ones; the method was immunoSEQ multiplex PCR. Of fewer than 450,000 clones listed, 75% to 90% are singletons. Sequencing was done on a sample of peripheral blood. These receptors were obtained from a woman aged 45-59 years with COVID-19, enrolled during active disease.

The V call is TRBV19, the J call TRBJ1-1, with no clear D. This CDR3 is built from 14 residues. V was cut by 3 bases and J by 4 bases, with 12 bases left in between. Germline assignment: CDR1 LNHDA and CDR2 SQIVND (reference sequence). This chain's CDR3 is CASSMGGSGTEAFF. The CDR3, as DNA: TGTGCCAGTAGTATGGGAGGGTCGGGCACTGAAGCTTTCTTT.

V and J are TRBV7-9 and TRBJ2-7, with TRBD1 identical over 9 bases. J lost 5 bases, V lost 6 bases, and 14 bases had no gene match. This CDR3 contains 16 residues. The germline gives CDR1 SEHNR, CDR2 FQNEAQ (reference sequence). For the CDR3, the DNA is TGTGCCAGCAGGCCAAACACCGGGACAGGGTTCCACGAGCAGTACTTC. It codes for CASRPNTGTGFHEQYF.

This clone has just a few counts. The chain has TRBV7-2 and TRBJ1-1; possible D gene TRBD1, 5 bases. The CDR3 is 16 amino acids. Germline V gives CDR1 SGHTA, CDR2 FQGNSA. V lost 5 bases and J lost 1, with 17 bases in between. The CDR3 nucleotides are TGTGCCAGCAGCCCGAGGGGAGGGACGGAGAACACTGAAGCTTTCTTT. Amino acid sequence: CASSPRGGTENTEAFF.

The rearrangement links TRBV4-1 to TRBJ2-7, with D possibly being TRBD2 (5 bases). Germline CDR1 is MGHRA and CDR2 is YSYEKL. The CDR3 consists of 17 residues. V lost 0 bases, J lost 0 bases, and 15 bases lay in between. CDR3 residues: CASSQERAIGVSYEQYF. The CDR3 DNA follows: TGCGCCAGCAGCCAAGAAAGGGCTATCGGGGTCTCCTACGAGCAGTACTTC.

This sequence joins TRBV30 and TRBJ1-4; D gene unclear. Per germline, CDR1 GTSNPN and CDR2 SVGIG (reference sequence). There are 12 residues in the CDR3. The V and J ends lost 7 bases and 0 bases respectively, with 6 bases between them. The CDR3 bases are TGTGCCTATTTAGCAACTAATGAAAAACTGTTTTTT. Translated, it gives CAYLATNEKLFF.

The chain links TRBV7-9 to TRBJ2-7, with D maybe TRBD1 (6 bases). Germline V lookup: CDR1 SEHNR, CDR2 FQNEAQ (reference sequence). There are 15 residues in the CDR3. V was pared by 5 bases and J by 2 bases, with 16 bases between. The DNA for the CDR3 is TGTGCCAGCAGCCCCGGACAGCTCAGACCCTACGAGCAGTACTTC. Protein: CASSPGQLRPYEQYF.

V is TRBV7-2 and J is TRBJ1-1; D is possibly TRBD1 (6 bases). The germline V and J ends were trimmed by 0 bases and 1 base, with 6 bases remaining between them. CDR1 is SGHTA, CDR2 FQGNSA, per germline. The CDR3 length is 14 residues. CDR3 coding DNA: TGTGCCAGCAGCTTAGCCAGGGGGAACACTGAAGCTTTCTTT. This sequence encodes CASSLARGNTEAFF.

The chain is built from TRBV19 and TRBJ1-3; D perhaps matches TRBD1 (5 bases). The germline CDR1 and CDR2 sequences are LNHDA and SQIVND (reference sequence). Between the trimmed V and J ends, which lost 6 bases and 0 bases, there was a span of 12 bases. This CDR3 contains 15 residues. CDR3 DNA: TGTGCCAGTAGCGATGACAGTCGCTCTGGAAACACCATATATTTT. It is translated as CASSDDSRSGNTIYF.

V is TRBV11-3 and J is TRBJ2-6; D may be TRBD1 (6 bases). CDR1 and CDR2 from the germline V gene are SGHNT and YENEEA. The CDR3 extends over 15 amino acids. V was trimmed by 8 bases and J by 4 bases, leaving 15 bases between them. Here the CDR3 DNA reads TGTGCCAGCGGGGGCGCGGTGGGAGGGGCCAACGTCCTGACTTTC. This sequence encodes CASGGAVGGANVLTF.

The J gene is TRBJ2-2, the V gene TRBV19, with 7 bases matching TRBD2. The trim removed 7 bases at V and 0 bases at J, leaving 2 bases unmatched. The CDR3 loop spans 14 amino acids. CDR1 and CDR2 from the germline V gene are LNHDA and SQIVND (reference sequence). CDR3 DNA sequence: TGTGCCAGTAAGCGGGACGCGAACACCGGGGAGCTGTTTTTT. Its protein product is CASKRDANTGELFF.

The chain combines TRBV29-1 with TRBJ2-1, with TRBD2 matching 8 bases. Germline CDR1 is SQVTM and CDR2 is ANQGSEA. V gave up 6 bases and J gave up 8 bases; unmatched junction bases: 15. This CDR3 has 15 residues. This CDR3 reads CSVEGESGSRYEQFF. The CDR3 DNA reads as TGCAGCGTCGAGGGGGAAAGCGGGAGTAGGTATGAGCAGTTCTTC.

The genes are TRBV14 and TRBJ1-1, with D perhaps matching TRBD1 (6 bases). This CDR3 contains 16 residues. Germline V lookup: CDR1 SGHDN, CDR2 FVKESK. V was shortened by 1 base and J by 6 bases, with 18 bases between the two germline ends. CDR3 region: CASSQGNRVGRAEAFF. The CDR3, as DNA: TGTGCCAGCAGCCAAGGAAACAGGGTGGGTCGGGCTGAAGCTTTCTTT.